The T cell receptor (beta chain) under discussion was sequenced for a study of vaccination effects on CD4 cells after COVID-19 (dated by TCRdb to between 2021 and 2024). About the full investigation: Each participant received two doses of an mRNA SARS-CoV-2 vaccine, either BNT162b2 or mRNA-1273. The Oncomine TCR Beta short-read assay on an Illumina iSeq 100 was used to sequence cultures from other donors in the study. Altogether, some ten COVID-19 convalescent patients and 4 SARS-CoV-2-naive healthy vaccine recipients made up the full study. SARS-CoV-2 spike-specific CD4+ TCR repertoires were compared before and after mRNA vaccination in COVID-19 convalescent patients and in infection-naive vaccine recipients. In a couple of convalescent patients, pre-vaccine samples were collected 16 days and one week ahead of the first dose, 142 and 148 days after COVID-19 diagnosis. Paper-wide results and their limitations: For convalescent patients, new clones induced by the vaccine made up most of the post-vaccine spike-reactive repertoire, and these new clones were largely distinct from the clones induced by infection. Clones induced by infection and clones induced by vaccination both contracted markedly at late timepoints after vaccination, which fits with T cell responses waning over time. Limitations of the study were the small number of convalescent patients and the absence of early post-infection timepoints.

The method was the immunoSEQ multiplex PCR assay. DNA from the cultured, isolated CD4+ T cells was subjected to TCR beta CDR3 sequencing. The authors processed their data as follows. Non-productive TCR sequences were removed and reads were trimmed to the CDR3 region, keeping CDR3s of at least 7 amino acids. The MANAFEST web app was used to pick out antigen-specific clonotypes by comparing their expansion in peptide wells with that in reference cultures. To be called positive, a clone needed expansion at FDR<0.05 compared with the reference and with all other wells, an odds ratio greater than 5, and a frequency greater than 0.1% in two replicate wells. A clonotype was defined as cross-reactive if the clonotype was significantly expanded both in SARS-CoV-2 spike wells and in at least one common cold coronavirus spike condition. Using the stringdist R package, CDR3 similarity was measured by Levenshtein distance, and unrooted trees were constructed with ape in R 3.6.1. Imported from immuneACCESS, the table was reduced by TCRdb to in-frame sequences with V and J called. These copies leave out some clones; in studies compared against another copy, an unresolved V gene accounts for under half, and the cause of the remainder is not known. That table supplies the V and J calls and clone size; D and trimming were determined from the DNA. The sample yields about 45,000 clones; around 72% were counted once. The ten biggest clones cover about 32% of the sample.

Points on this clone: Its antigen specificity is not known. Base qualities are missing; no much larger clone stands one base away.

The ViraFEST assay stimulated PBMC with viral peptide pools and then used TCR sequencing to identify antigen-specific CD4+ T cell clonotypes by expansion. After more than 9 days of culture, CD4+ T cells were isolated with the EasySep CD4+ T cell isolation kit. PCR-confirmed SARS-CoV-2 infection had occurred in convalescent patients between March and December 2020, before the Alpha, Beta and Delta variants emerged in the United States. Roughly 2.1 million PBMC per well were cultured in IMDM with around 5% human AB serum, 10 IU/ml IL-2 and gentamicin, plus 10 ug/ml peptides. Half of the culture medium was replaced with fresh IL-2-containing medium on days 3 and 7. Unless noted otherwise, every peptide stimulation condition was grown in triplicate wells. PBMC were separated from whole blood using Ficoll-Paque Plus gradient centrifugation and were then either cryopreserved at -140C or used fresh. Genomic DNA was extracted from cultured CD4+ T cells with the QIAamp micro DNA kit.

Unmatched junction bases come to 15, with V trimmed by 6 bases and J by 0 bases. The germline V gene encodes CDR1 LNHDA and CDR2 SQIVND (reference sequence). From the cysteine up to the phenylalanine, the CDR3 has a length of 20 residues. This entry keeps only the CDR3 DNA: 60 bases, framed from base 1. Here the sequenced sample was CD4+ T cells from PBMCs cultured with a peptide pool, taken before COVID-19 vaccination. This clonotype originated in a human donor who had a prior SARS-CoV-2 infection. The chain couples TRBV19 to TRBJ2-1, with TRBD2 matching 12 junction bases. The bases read TGTGCCAGTAGCCGAAAGACTAGCGGGGGTTCTACCTACTCCTACAATGAGCAGTTCTTC. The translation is CASSRKTSGGSTYSYNEQFF.